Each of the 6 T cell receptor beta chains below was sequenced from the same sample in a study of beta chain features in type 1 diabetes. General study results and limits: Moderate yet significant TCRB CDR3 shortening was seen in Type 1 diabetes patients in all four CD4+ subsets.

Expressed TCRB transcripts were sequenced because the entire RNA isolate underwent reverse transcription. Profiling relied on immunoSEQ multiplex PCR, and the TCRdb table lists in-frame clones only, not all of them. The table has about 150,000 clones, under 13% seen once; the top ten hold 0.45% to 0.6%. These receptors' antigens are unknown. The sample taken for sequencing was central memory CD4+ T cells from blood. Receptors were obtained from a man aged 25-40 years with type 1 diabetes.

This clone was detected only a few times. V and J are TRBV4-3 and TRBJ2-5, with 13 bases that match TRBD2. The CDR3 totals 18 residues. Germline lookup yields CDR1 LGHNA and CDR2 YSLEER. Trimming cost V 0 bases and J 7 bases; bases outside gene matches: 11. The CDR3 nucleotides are TGCGCCAGCAGCCAAGAAGGGTGGGGACTAGCGGGATCGGCGACCCAGTACTTC. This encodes CASSQEGWGLAGSATQYF.

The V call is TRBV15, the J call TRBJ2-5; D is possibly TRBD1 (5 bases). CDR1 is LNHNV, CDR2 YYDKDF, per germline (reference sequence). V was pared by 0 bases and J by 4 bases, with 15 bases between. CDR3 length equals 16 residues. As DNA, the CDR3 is TGTGCCACCAGCAGAGATAGGGGCCAGGGCAGAGAGACCCAGTACTTC. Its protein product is CATSRDRGQGRETQYF.

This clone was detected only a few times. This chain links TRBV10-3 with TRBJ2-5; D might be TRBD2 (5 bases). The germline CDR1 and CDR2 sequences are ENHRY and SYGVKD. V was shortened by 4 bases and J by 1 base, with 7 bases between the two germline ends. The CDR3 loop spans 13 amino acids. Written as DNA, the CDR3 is TGTGCCATCAGTGGAGGGAGCCAAGAGACCCAGTACTTC. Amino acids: CAISGGSQETQYF.

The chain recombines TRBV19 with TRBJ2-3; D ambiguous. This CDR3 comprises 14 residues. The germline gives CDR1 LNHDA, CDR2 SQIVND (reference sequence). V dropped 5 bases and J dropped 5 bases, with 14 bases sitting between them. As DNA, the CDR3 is TGTGCCAGTAGTGGCCTTGCGGCAATAGATACGCAGTATTTT. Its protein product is CASSGLAAIDTQYF.

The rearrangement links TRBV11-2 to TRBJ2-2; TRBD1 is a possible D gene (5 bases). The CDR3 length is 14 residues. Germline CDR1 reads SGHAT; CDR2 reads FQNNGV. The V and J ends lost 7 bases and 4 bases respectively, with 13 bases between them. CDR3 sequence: CASTPTASTGELFF. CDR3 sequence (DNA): TGTGCCAGCACCCCGACAGCCAGCACCGGGGAGCTGTTTTTT.

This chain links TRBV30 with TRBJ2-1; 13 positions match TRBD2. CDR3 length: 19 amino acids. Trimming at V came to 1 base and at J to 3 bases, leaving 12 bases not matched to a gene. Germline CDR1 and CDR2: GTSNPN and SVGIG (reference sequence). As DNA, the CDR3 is TGTGCCTGGAGTGGGACTAGCGGGAGCTTCGGGGGAATCTACAATGAGCAGTTCTTC. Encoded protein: CAWSGTSGSFGGIYNEQFF. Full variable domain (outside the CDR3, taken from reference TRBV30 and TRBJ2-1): SQTIHQWPATLVQPVGSPLSLECTVEGTSNPNLYWYRQAAGRGLQLLFYSVGIGQISSEVPQNLSASRPQDRQFILSSKKLLLSDSGFYLCAWSGTSGSFGGIYNEQFFGPGTRLTVL.